The rows below give T cell receptor beta chains drawn from one sample of a study of CD8+CD57+ T cells in acquired aplastic anemia. TCRdb reprocessed the reads via MiXCR and lists one record per CDR3 protein. The sample yields around 120,000 distinct CDR3 sequences, over 30% seen once. Input material: sorted CD4+, CD8+, or CD8+CD57+ T cells (not recorded which) from PBMCs. Receptors originate from a human donor with aplastic anemia. CDR3s include the opening cysteine and the closing phenylalanine or tryptophan. D genes are given only for firm matches. Rows may omit the clone size; those that give it use once, few, many or a size class.

.	TRBV20-1	many	TRBJ1-1	CSARRGNTEAFF	TGCAGTGCTAGAAGGGGGAACACTGAAGCTTTCTTT
.	TRBV2	.	TRBJ2-3	CASSSIGGDTQYF	TGTGCCAGCAGTAGCATCGGGGGAGATACGCAGTATTTT
.	TRBV15	many	TRBJ2-1	CATSREVGQLWYNEQFF	TGTGCCACCAGCAGAGAGGTAGGGCAGTTATGGTACAATGAGCAGTTCTTC
.	TRBV6-1	many	TRBJ1-2	CASSDSPRGYGYTF	TGTGCCAGCAGTGATAGCCCACGGGGCTATGGCTACACCTTC
TRBD2	TRBV7-2	.	TRBJ2-5	CASSASSGGGQETQYF	TGTGCCAGCAGCGCTTCTAGCGGGGGGGGCCAAGAGACCCAGTACTTC
.	TRBV20-1	.	TRBJ1-6	CSARTRTDSSPLHF	TGCAGTGCCCGCACAAGGACAGACAGTTCACCCCTCCACTTT
.	TRBV12-3/TRBV12-4	.	TRBJ2-3	CASSPGLDTQYF	TGTGCCAGCAGCCCGGGACTAGATACGCAGTATTTT
TRBD1	TRBV12-3/TRBV12-4	.	TRBJ2-5	CASSSRTGEETQYF	TGTGCCAGCAGTTCCAGGACAGGGGAAGAGACCCAGTACTTC
.	TRBV10-3	.	TRBJ1-5	CAISELGNSNQPQHF	TGTGCCATCAGTGAGCTTGGGAATAGCAATCAGCCCCAGCATTTT
.	TRBV19	.	TRBJ2-3	CASSHGPNNEQYF	TGTGCCAGTAGCCACGGGCCAAACAATGAGCAGTATTTT